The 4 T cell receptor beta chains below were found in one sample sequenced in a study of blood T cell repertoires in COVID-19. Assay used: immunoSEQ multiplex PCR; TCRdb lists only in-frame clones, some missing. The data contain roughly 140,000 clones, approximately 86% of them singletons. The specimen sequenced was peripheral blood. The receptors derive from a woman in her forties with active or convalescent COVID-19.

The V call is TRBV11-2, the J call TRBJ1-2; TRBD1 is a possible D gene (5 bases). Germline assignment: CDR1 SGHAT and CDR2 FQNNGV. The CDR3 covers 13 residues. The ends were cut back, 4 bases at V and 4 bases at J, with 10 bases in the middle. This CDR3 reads CASSSGGIYGYTF. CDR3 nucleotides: TGTGCCAGCAGCTCGGGGGGGATCTATGGCTACACCTTC.

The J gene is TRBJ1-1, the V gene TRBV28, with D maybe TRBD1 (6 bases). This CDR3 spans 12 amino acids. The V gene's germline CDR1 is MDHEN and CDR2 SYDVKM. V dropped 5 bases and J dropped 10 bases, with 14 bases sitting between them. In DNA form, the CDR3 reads TGTGCCAGCAGTCTCGACAGGTGGGGAGCTTTCTTT. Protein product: CASSLDRWGAFF.

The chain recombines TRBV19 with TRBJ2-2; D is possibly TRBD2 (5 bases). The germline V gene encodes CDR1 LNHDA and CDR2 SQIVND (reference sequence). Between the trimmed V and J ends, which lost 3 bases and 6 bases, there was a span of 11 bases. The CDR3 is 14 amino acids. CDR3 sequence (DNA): TGTGCCAGTAGTATCGGGGTCCAATCCGGGGAGCTGTTTTTT. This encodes CASSIGVQSGELFF.

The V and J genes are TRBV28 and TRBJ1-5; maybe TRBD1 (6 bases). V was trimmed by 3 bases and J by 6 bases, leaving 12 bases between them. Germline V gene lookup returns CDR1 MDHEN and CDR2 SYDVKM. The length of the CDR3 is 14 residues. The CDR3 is CASSFGGGGQPQHF. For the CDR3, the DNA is TGTGCCAGCAGTTTCGGGGGAGGGGGTCAGCCCCAGCATTTT.